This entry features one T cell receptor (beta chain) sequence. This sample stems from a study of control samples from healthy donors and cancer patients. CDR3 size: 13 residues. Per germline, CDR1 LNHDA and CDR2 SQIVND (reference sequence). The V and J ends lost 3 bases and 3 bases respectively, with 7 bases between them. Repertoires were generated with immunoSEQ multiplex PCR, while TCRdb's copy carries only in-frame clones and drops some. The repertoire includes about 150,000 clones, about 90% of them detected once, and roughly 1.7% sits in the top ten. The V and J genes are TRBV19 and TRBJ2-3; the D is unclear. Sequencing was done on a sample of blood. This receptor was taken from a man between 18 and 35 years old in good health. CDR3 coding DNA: TGTGCCAGTAGTATGGTAAAGACAGATACGCAGTATTTT. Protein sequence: CASSMVKTDTQYF.